Presented here are 21 T cell receptor beta chains from one specimen sequenced in a study of cytomegalovirus exposure and HLA in healthy donors. Primers included in the PCR were 60 Vbeta and 13 Jbeta primers. The method was immunoSEQ multiplex PCR; TCRdb's version includes in-frame clones alone and lacks a portion of them. The sample holds fewer than 150,000 clones; about 77% are singletons and the top ten take approximately 5%. Sequences were obtained from PBMCs. The receptors derive from a woman in her 30s in good health and CMV-seropositive.

This clone was seen many times. The chain recombines TRBV10-2 with TRBJ2-2, with 8 positions matching TRBD2. V gave up 7 bases and J gave up 5 bases; unmatched junction bases: 9. Germline CDR1 and CDR2: WSHSY and SAAADI. CDR3 size: 15 residues. The CDR3 DNA sequence: TGCGCCAGCAACACGGGAGGGCCAGAAACCGGGGAGCTGTTTTTT. Protein product: CASNTGGPETGELFF.

The chain employs TRBV18 and TRBJ1-4; D not resolved. The CDR3 contains 15 residues. The ends were cut back, 3 bases at V and 7 bases at J, with 15 bases in the middle. Germline-derived CDR1 and CDR2 are KGHSH and LQKENI. In nucleotides, the CDR3 is TGTGCCAGCTCACCCCCTGGCGGCTCGAGTGAAAAACTGTTTTTT. Protein: CASSPPGGSSEKLFF.

The rearrangement uses TRBV7-3 and TRBJ2-3, with TRBD2 matching over 9 bases. This CDR3 region has 16 residues. The ends lost 4 bases at V and 1 base at J; junction bases unmatched: 6. The germline CDR1 and CDR2 sequences are SGHTA and FQGTGA. CDR3: CASSYQGLAGTDTQYF. The CDR3 DNA follows: TGTGCCAGCAGCTACCAGGGACTAGCCGGCACAGATACGCAGTATTTT.

The sample holds a few counts of this clone. J is TRBJ1-2 and V is TRBV4-1; 9 bases match TRBD1. V lost 2 bases to trimming and J lost 7 bases; unmatched junction nucleotides: 2. The length of the CDR3 is 13 residues. The germline CDR1 and CDR2 sequences are MGHRA and YSYEKL. CDR3 region: CASSQTGGGGYTF. CDR3 bases: TGCGCCAGCAGCCAAACAGGGGGCGGTGGCTACACCTTC.

The genes are TRBV19 and TRBJ1-3; possible D gene TRBD1, 6 bases. Looked up from germline, CDR1 is LNHDA and CDR2 is SQIVND (reference sequence). The CDR3 is made up of 16 amino acids. V shed 4 bases and J shed 2 bases, with 15 bases lying between them. The CDR3 reads CASSTQGPGPGNTIYF. In nucleotides, the CDR3 is TGTGCCAGTAGTACCCAGGGGCCAGGCCCTGGAAACACCATATATTTT.

The genes are TRBV10-3 and TRBJ1-2, with no clear D. This CDR3 region has 13 residues. Trimming stripped 3 bases from V and 4 bases from J, with 9 bases between. Germline CDR1 and CDR2: ENHRY and SYGVKD. In DNA form, the CDR3 reads TGTGCCATCAGTGAACTCCTACTCTATGGCTACACCTTC. Its protein product is CAISELLLYGYTF.

V and J are TRBV6-5 and TRBJ2-4; a weak D match, TRBD2 (5 bases). The V and J ends lost 8 bases and 6 bases respectively, with 11 bases between them. This CDR3 region has 12 residues. Germline CDR1 and CDR2: MNHEY and SVGAGI. As DNA, the CDR3 is TGTGCCAGCCGCCGGGCGGGAAACATTCAGTACTTC. As protein: CASRRAGNIQYF.

This chain joins TRBV18 and TRBJ1-1; perhaps TRBD1 as D (5 bases). Trimming stripped 2 bases from V and 9 bases from J, with 10 bases between. The CDR3 runs to 12 residues. In germline, CDR1 is KGHSH, CDR2 LQKENI. DNA of the CDR3: TGTGCCAGCTCACCAGGGGGGACTCAAGCTTTCTTT. This gives the protein CASSPGGTQAFF.

The chain employs TRBV11-3 and TRBJ2-7, with 9 bases matching TRBD2. The CDR3 contains 15 residues. CDR1 is SGHNT and CDR2 is YENEEA in the germline V gene. Losses at the gene ends were 4 bases for V and 3 bases for J; bases not matched to a gene: 7. The CDR3 nucleotides are TGTGCCAGCAGCTCTAGCGGGGATATTGACTACGAGCAGTACTTC. Translated: CASSSSGDIDYEQYF.

The V gene is TRBV4-1, the J gene TRBJ2-5; the match to TRBD2 covers 9 bases. The J call could be wrong; TRBJ2-7 is a better fit for the DNA end. CDR1 and CDR2 (germline): MGHRA, YSYEKL. The length of the CDR3 is 15 residues. CDR3 sequence: CASSQASGIEGEQYF. The CDR3 DNA follows: TGCGCCAGCAGCCAAGCTAGCGGGATTGAAGGCGAGCAGTACTTC.

The chain joins TRBV5-6 to TRBJ2-1; 7 bases map to TRBD2. Germline CDR1 is SGHDT and CDR2 is YYEEEE. The J segment lost 10 bases and the V segment lost 1 base, leaving 11 bases of the junction unmatched. This CDR3 has 15 amino acids. CDR3: CASSLQRGGSWEQFF. For the CDR3, the DNA is TGTGCCAGCAGCTTGCAGCGGGGAGGTTCTTGGGAGCAGTTCTTC. Full variable domain (missing parts from reference TRBV5-6 and TRBJ2-1): DAGVTQSPTHLIKTRGQQVTLRCSPKSGHDTVSWYQQALGQGPQFIFQYYEEEERQRGNFPDRFSGHQFPNYSSELNVNALLLGDSALYLCASSLQRGGSWEQFFGPGTRLTVL.

The chain couples TRBV4-1 to TRBJ2-5, with 10 bases that match TRBD2. The last part of the DNA fits TRBJ2-7 better; the J call may be wrong. The CDR3 sequence is 17 residues long. The germline CDR1 and CDR2 sequences are MGHRA and YSYEKL. Here the CDR3 DNA reads TGCGCCAGCAGCCACCACGACTCCGTAGCGGGGGGATACGAGCAGTACTTC. Its protein is CASSHHDSVAGGYEQYF.

The chain carries TRBV19 and TRBJ2-2; 8 bases map to TRBD2. CDR3 length: 19 residues. V gave up 5 bases and J gave up 2 bases; unmatched junction bases: 16. Germline values: CDR1 LNHDA, CDR2 SQIVND (reference sequence). This CDR3 reads CASSRGLAGHGSNTGELFF. The CDR3 DNA follows: TGTGCCAGTAGTCGAGGTTTAGCGGGGCACGGCTCAAACACCGGGGAGCTGTTTTTT.

Notes on this clone: At one boundary the junction diverges from the germline segment, which might be a read error. The chain uses TRBV2 and TRBJ1-5, with 9 bases that match TRBD1. The CDR3 spans 16 residues. Germline-derived CDR1 and CDR2 are SNHLY and FYNNEI. The CDR3 DNA is TGTGCCAGCAGGGAAGACAGGGGGGTTGGCAATCAGCCCCAGCATTTT. As protein: CASREDRGVGNQPQHF.

This clone was seen a single time. The chain is built from TRBV2 and TRBJ1-1; 8 bases map to TRBD1. V lost 5 bases and J lost 0; bases outside the gene matches: 5. The germline gives CDR1 SNHLY, CDR2 FYNNEI. The CDR3 loop spans 15 amino acids. CDR3 coding DNA: TGTGCCAGCAGTCGGACAGGGCCCATGAACACTGAAGCTTTCTTT. The encoded protein is CASSRTGPMNTEAFF.

The sample holds one count of this clone. The V and J genes are TRBV18 and TRBJ2-7; 9 bases are shared with TRBD2. The V gene's germline CDR1 is KGHSH and CDR2 LQKENI. J lost 2 bases, V lost 5 bases, and 7 bases had no gene match. This CDR3 is built from 15 residues. CDR3 bases: TGTGCCAGCTCAGTACTAGCGGGCACTACCTACGAGCAGTACTTC. This codes for CASSVLAGTTYEQYF.

Only a few counts were recorded for this clone. V and J are TRBV10-3 and TRBJ1-4, with a possible D match to TRBD1 (5 bases). This CDR3 contains 13 residues. The V gene lost 10 bases and the J gene lost 6 bases, with 15 bases spanning the gap. Germline loops: CDR1 ENHRY, CDR2 SYGVKD. The CDR3 region is CATKGGADEKLFF. In nucleotides, the CDR3 is TGTGCCACTAAAGGCGGGGCCGATGAAAAACTGTTTTTT.

Regarding this clone: Distinct nucleotide sequences in the sample also encode this CDR3. The rearrangement joins TRBV27 to TRBJ1-2; 8 positions match TRBD1. The CDR3 has 12 amino acids. Germline lookup yields CDR1 MNHEY and CDR2 SMNVEV (reference sequence). Losses at the gene ends were 8 bases for V and 8 bases for J; bases not matched to a gene: 7. The CDR3 spells CASRTGSDGYTF. The CDR3 DNA reads as TGTGCCAGCCGGACAGGGAGTGACGGCTACACCTTC.

The chain links TRBV2 to TRBJ2-3, with D possibly matching TRBD2 (5 bases). This CDR3 has 12 amino acids. The V end lost 8 bases, the J end lost 2 bases, and 8 bases lay between the germline ends. From germline, CDR1 is SNHLY and CDR2 FYNNEI. The CDR3 spells CASGGFTDTQYF. The CDR3 DNA sequence: TGTGCCAGCGGCGGGTTCACAGATACGCAGTATTTT.

The chain carries TRBV18 and TRBJ1-3, with TRBD1 as a possible D gene (5 bases). Germline CDR1 KGHSH, CDR2 LQKENI. The CDR3 consists of 16 residues. Trimming stripped 3 bases from V and 5 bases from J, with 17 bases between. Here the CDR3 reads CASSPFDSRLRNTIYF. DNA of the CDR3: TGTGCCAGCTCACCCTTTGACAGCCGCCTCCGAAACACCATATATTTT. Full variable domain (remainder filled in from reference TRBV18 and TRBJ1-3): NAGVMQNPRHLVRRRGQEARLRCSPMKGHSHVYWYRQLPEEGLKFMVYLQKENIIDESGMPKERFSAEFPKEGPSILRIQQVVRGDSAAYFCASSPFDSRLRNTIYFGEGSWLTVV.

This clone has a single count. The chain couples TRBV6-1 to TRBJ1-5, with D possibly TRBD1 on 6 matching bases. The CDR3 spans 15 residues. Trimming shortened V by 6 bases and J by 7 bases, and 19 bases separated the two germline ends. Germline CDR1 and CDR2: MNHNS and SASEGT. The CDR3 is CASSAPRGGRQPQHF. CDR3 bases: TGTGCCAGCAGCGCCCCGAGGGGGGGGAGACAGCCCCAGCATTTT.